This T cell receptor (beta chain) was sequenced during a study of T cells in Graves' hyperthyroidism and ophthalmopathy. Study-wide context: Peripheral blood was drawn at first diagnosis, prior to all treatment.

Study observations and caveats: Model output signaled ophthalmopathy a median roughly 6.5 months ahead of onset. Ophthalmopathy was separated from stable hyperthyroidism by a 13 V-J model. Most clonotypes that expanded in the thyroid above 0.001 also showed up in blood.

The germline V gene has CDR1 MDHEN and CDR2 SYDVKM. V lost 5 bases and J 1 base, leaving 3 bases between the germline ends. CDR3 length: 11 residues. Researchers took RNA transcripts and amplified the TCR beta CDR3 regions from them. A first-round RT-PCR of the TCR CDR3 used the HTBI primer set. TCRdb used MiXCR to reprocess the multiplex PCR reads, holding one entry per CDR3 protein. Seen here are some 570,000 distinct CDR3 sequences, roughly 15% observed once, and the top ten hold roughly 15%. This clonotype appeared many times. What it recognizes is unknown. This sequence was found in a young woman with Graves' ophthalmopathy. V usage is TRBV28 and J usage is TRBJ2-7; D gene unclear. Sequenced material: blood. The CDR3 sequence is CASSVSYEQYF. CDR3 DNA: TGTGCCAGCAGTGTTTCCTACGAGCAGTACTTC.